Listed here are 16 T cell receptor beta chains from one sample, sequenced in a study of T cells in Graves' hyperthyroidism and ophthalmopathy. The source material, RNA transcripts, was used to amplify TCR beta CDR3 regions. With the HTBI primer set, the TCR CDR3 went through a first round of RT-PCR. TCRdb re-analysed the multiplex PCR reads in MiXCR, keeping a single row per CDR3 protein. The sample has some 98,000 distinct CDR3 sequences; approximately 39% are singletons. Material for sequencing was peripheral blood or thyroid tissue (not recorded which). These receptors all come from a woman in her 30s with Graves' hyperthyroidism.

This clonotype showed up many times. CDR3 sequence (DNA): TGTGCCACCAGTGATGGGGGCTACGAGCAGTACTTC. The encoded protein is CATSDGGYEQYF. This chain connects TRBV24-1 to TRBJ2-7; either TRBD1 or TRBD2 may fit D (5 bases each). V lost 3 bases and J lost 3, with 5 bases in between. CDR3 length: 12 amino acids. Germline assignment: CDR1 KGHDR and CDR2 SFDVKD.

Remarks on this clonotype: This may be a read error, as it is one base from a much larger clone. The chain has TRBV27 and TRBJ2-5; tentatively, D is TRBD2 (5 bases). Germline V CDR1 and CDR2: MNHEY, SMNVEV (reference sequence). This CDR3 has 12 residues. The CDR3 loop reads CASSFWGETRYF. Written as DNA, the CDR3 is TGTGCCAGCAGTTTTTGGGGAGAGACCCGGTACTTC.

This clonotype was recorded once. CDR3: CSASSVLHGYTF. The CDR3 coding sequence is TGCAGTGCCAGCAGTGTCCTTCATGGCTACACCTTC. This chain uses TRBV20-1 with TRBJ1-2; D gene ambiguous. V was cut by 6 bases and J by 6 bases, with 14 bases left in between. This CDR3 region has 12 residues. The V gene's germline CDR1 is DFQATT and CDR2 SNEGSKA (reference sequence).

This clonotype rates as medium-sized. This rearrangement joins TRBV19 to TRBJ1-5; D is possibly TRBD1 (6 bases). The CDR3 covers 13 residues. V gave up 5 bases and J gave up 7 bases, with 12 bases separating them. CDR1 and CDR2 from the germline V gene are LNHDA and SQIVND (reference sequence). The CDR3 DNA reads TGTGCCAGTAGTCGCGACAGGTACCAGCCCCAGCATTTT. This encodes CASSRDRYQPQHF.

About this clonotype itself: An end of the junction does not agree with germline; a read error may underlie this. The chain recombines TRBV7-8 with TRBJ2-5, with D hard to call. The CDR3 sequence is 12 residues long. CDR1 and CDR2 (germline): SGHVS, FQNEAQ. The DNA for the CDR3 is TGTGCCAGCGGCTTAAAATTGCTAACCCAGTACTTC. It translates to CASGLKLLTQYF.

This clonotype was recorded a few times. The V gene is TRBV30, the J gene TRBJ1-5; D gene uncertain. The V gene lost 2 bases and the J gene lost 6 bases, with 11 bases spanning the gap. CDR3 length: 13 residues. Germline V gives CDR1 GTSNPN, CDR2 SVGIG (reference sequence). CDR3 sequence (DNA): TGTGCCTGGAGTCCCACCGGTGGTCAGCCCCAGCATTTT. Translated, it gives CAWSPTGGQPQHF.

In this sample, this clonotype turned up a few times. V usage is TRBV29-1 and J usage is TRBJ2-2; no clear D. The CDR3 is 12 amino acids. CDR1 is SQVTM, CDR2 ANQGSEA, per germline. V shed 4 bases and J shed 4 bases, with 7 bases lying between them. The CDR3 DNA reads as TGCAGCGTTGCTAGAACCACCGGGGAGCTGTTTTTT. Translation: CSVARTTGELFF.

This clonotype has a count of ten or more. The chain is built from TRBV12-3 or TRBV12-4 and TRBJ1-4; D unclear. Trimming took off 3 bases at V and 2 bases at J, with 16 bases between the two ends. The CDR3 length is 17 residues. Here the CDR3 reads CASSFVVNVRTNEKLFF. In nucleotides, the CDR3 is TGTGCCAGCAGTTTTGTAGTGAATGTAAGGACTAATGAAAAACTGTTTTTT.

The J gene is TRBJ2-3, the V gene TRBV5-4, with 8 bases fitting TRBD2. In germline, CDR1 is SGHNT, CDR2 YYREEE (reference sequence). The CDR3 extends over 16 amino acids. After removal of 4 bases from V and 2 bases from J, the junction contained 9 bases not matched to a gene. The CDR3 loop reads CASSNQREPPTDTQYF. Here the CDR3 DNA reads TGTGCCAGCAGCAATCAGCGGGAGCCTCCCACAGATACGCAGTATTTT.

This chain connects TRBV7-2 to TRBJ2-7, with D possibly TRBD1 on 7 matching bases. Germline assignment: CDR1 SGHTA and CDR2 FQGNSA. This CDR3 contains 13 residues. The V end lost 3 bases, the J end lost 6 bases, and 12 bases lay between the germline ends. The CDR3 DNA reads as TGTGCCAGCAGCTTTTCAGGGGGAGGCGAGCAGTACTTC. It specifies CASSFSGGGEQYF.

This clonotype occurred a few times. The chain recombines TRBV30 with TRBJ2-7; D is possibly TRBD1 (6 bases). The CDR3 spans 13 residues. The ends were cut back, 3 bases at V and 2 bases at J, with 11 bases in the middle. Per germline, CDR1 GTSNPN and CDR2 SVGIG (reference sequence). In DNA, the CDR3 is TGTGCCTGGAGCGCCCCAGGGGCCTACGAGCAGTACTTC. It yields the protein CAWSAPGAYEQYF.

At least ten counts were recorded for this clonotype. The V call is TRBV6-5, the J call TRBJ1-1; 7 nucleotides align to TRBD1. This CDR3 comprises 13 residues. Germline CDR1 is MNHEY and CDR2 is SVGAGI. Trimming took 10 bases from V and 8 from J; bases not matched to a gene: 13. The CDR3 coding sequence is TGTGCCACCACAAGGGACAGCCAAGAGGAAGCTTTCTTT. It yields the protein CATTRDSQEEAFF.

A word on this clonotype: One end of the junction fails to match germline, which may point to a read error. The chain is built from TRBV19 and TRBJ1-2; D is uncertain. Germline loops: CDR1 LNHDA, CDR2 SQIVND (reference sequence). The CDR3 spans 13 residues. The CDR3 sequence: CASSIWAATGYAF. CDR3 coding DNA: TGTGCCAGCAGTATTTGGGCAGCGACTGGCTACGCCTTC.

This clonotype has only one observation. The rearrangement joins TRBV10-3 to TRBJ2-5, with 9 bases aligning to TRBD1. The germline V gene has CDR1 ENHRY and CDR2 SYGVKD. With 4 bases clipped from V and 4 bases from J, the junction kept 4 bases outside the gene matches. The CDR3 has 14 amino acids. CDR3 bases: TGTGCCATCAGTGGGACAGGGGTAGGAGAGACCCAGTACTTC. It yields the protein CAISGTGVGETQYF.

DNA for the CDR3: TGCAGTGCGTGGGACAGGGGGTCAACCCAGTACTTC. Amino acids: CSAWDRGSTQYF. This chain links TRBV20-1 with TRBJ2-5; 11 nucleotides agree with TRBD1. V gave up 6 bases and J gave up 8 bases; unmatched junction bases: 5. There are 12 residues in the CDR3. The V gene's germline CDR1 is DFQATT and CDR2 SNEGSKA (reference sequence).

This clonotype is deemed medium-sized. The V gene is TRBV7-3, the J gene TRBJ2-5; either TRBD1 or TRBD2 may supply D (6 bases each). Trimming left V 5 bases short and J 3 bases short, with 19 bases between. This CDR3 comprises 16 residues. Per germline, CDR1 SGHTA and CDR2 FQGTGA. The CDR3 DNA reads as TGTGCCAGCAGCCCACAGGGAGGATTCGGAGAAGAGACCCAGTACTTC. Translated, it gives CASSPQGGFGEETQYF.